Described below is a single T cell receptor beta chain sequence and its context. No cognate antigen has been identified for it. Mouse gene names and germline sequences are the ones reported for this receptor. The read stops 1 residue short of the end of the CDR3; the missing end is completed from the germline J gene. Receptors were amplified or captured by the immunoSEQ multiplex PCR assay. TCRbeta CDR3 sequencing was done by Adaptive Biotechnologies at survey depth, reporting CDR3 sequences, V/J genes, productive frequency and template counts. Amplification of TCR beta CDR3 regions was performed from genomic DNA rather than from RNA. The original methods were these. Jensen-Shannon divergence was used to quantify pairwise repertoire overlap between tissues, with a value of 1 indicating complete divergence and a value of 0 indicating identical repertoires. Tissues were grouped by single-linkage agglomerative hierarchical clustering of pairwise JSD values, and the clustering results were shown as dendrograms. All patient samples were analyzed with GLIPH2 using simulation_depth 1000, kmer_min_depth 3 and cdr3_length_cutoff 8, and only groups containing more than two unique CDR3s were kept. A standardized tissue-overlap score was generated by extrapolating Jaccard GLIPH-group overlap across patients to a standard repertoire size of 1000 clones. To look at how diversity was associated with clinical or experimental variables, linear mixed-effect models were used, with tissue treated as a fixed effect and individual treated as a random effect. This is the immuneACCESS table as TCRdb keeps it, with only in-frame sequences that have V and J called. A part of the clones is gone; compared with another copy, unresolved V genes explain less than half, and the rest is unexplained. V, J and clone size are taken as reported in that table, and D and trimming were inferred from the DNA itself. This sample comprises some 3,500 clones, approximately 48% of them detected only once. The ten top clones hold roughly a fifth of the sample.

This entry comes from a study of tissue T cells after allogeneic stem cell transplantation (dated by TCRdb to between 2020 and 2023). Broadly, across the study: The study profiled TCR beta repertoires across many tissues from research autopsies of patients with and without GVHD, plus mouse models of GVHD. The human arm was conducted as a prospective observational study, and neither blinding nor randomization was performed. The research as a whole found: The study did not establish which tissue TCRs were alloreactive or antigen-specific, and some clones may have been host cells that persisted. Only a few T cell clones appeared in more than one patient, yet motif-based clustering showed tissue-specific repertoire signatures that were shared between patients. Within patients, how anatomically similar the tissues were was a key factor in shaping TCR repertoire composition, regardless of disease or transplant status. Sampling depth was acknowledged as a limitation, and the patient cohort was both small and clinically heterogeneous. In both patients and mice, T cells from blood and spleen picked up only a limited part of the TCR repertoire that was detected in tissues.

Including the terminal cysteine and phenylalanine, the CDR3 comprises 14 residues. Part of the CDR3 DNA is given, 39 bases translated from base 1. From a lookup of the germline V gene, CDR1 and CDR2 are SGHLS and HYDKME. Trimming takes 3 bases from V and 5 bases from J, and the germline ends sit 14 bases apart. The intended sense of this specimen's time point label: mouse harvest day 14 after allogeneic transplant. Each mouse graft consisted of 10^7 T-cell-depleted bone marrow cells plus 10^6 splenic CD5+ T cells and was given by tail vein injection. To model GVHD in mice, a major MHC-mismatch B6 (H2b) into BALB/c (H2d) model was used, and tissues were profiled at day 7 or 14. On day 7 or 14 post-transplant, mouse tissues and retro-orbital blood were harvested with separate sterile tools for each animal, and livers were flushed before harvest. Before genomic DNA isolation with the DNeasy Blood & Tissue Kit, mouse tissues were minced with razor blades in buffered saline.

Sequencing input: gut tissue. The receptor was isolated from a female BALB/c mouse given C57BL/6 T cells with graft-versus-host disease after an allogeneic hematopoietic cell transplant. This receptor chain uses TRBV12-2 and TRBJ2-4; TRBD2 is perhaps the D gene, given 7 matching bases. Here the CDR3 is given as CASSRGARGNTLYF. The DNA read from the CDR3 is TGTGCCAGCTCTAGGGGGGCTCGGGGAAACACCTTGTAC. Extended through the reference TRBV12-2 and TRBJ2-4 proteins, this CDR3 yields the full variable domain: NSGVVQSPRYIIKGKGERSILKCIPISGHLSVAWYQQTQGQELKFFIQHYDKMERDKGNLPSRFSVQQFDDYHSEMNMSALELEDSAVYFCASSRGARGNTLYFGAGTRLSVL.